These 5 T cell receptor beta chains came from one sample sequenced in a study of long-term antiretroviral therapy in people with HIV. Survey level was the resolution at which the v3.0 immunoSEQ assay ran. TCRdb keeps only in-frame clones here, not all; method: immunoSEQ multiplex PCR. The table lists some 21,000 clones, more than 75% of them singletons. The sequenced sample was unsorted PBMCs, obtained 2.3 years after starting antiretroviral therapy. Source of these receptors: a man in his sixties with HIV.

The chain links TRBV30 to TRBJ2-7; 13 bases are a match to TRBD2. CDR3 length: 13 residues. Germline lookup yields CDR1 GTSNPN and CDR2 SVGIG (reference sequence). Trimming at V came to 8 bases and at J to 2 bases, leaving 3 bases not matched to a gene. CDR3 coding DNA: TGTGCCCACGGGACTAGCGGGGCCTACGAGCAGTACTTC. Encoded protein: CAHGTSGAYEQYF. Full variable domain (remainder filled in from reference TRBV30 and TRBJ2-7): SQTIHQWPATLVQPVGSPLSLECTVEGTSNPNLYWYRQAAGRGLQLLFYSVGIGQISSEVPQNLSASRPQDRQFILSSKKLLLSDSGFYLCAHGTSGAYEQYFGPGTRLTVT.

This sequence joins TRBV5-1 and TRBJ2-3; 11 bases align to TRBD2. From germline, CDR1 is SGHRS and CDR2 YFSETQ. This CDR3 is built from 17 residues. The J segment lost 5 bases and the V segment lost 4 bases, leaving 12 bases of the junction unmatched. The CDR3 bases are TGCGCCAGCAGCCCCCCTTCTAGCGGGGGGACCCTAGATACGCAGTATTTT. Translating it yields CASSPPSSGGTLDTQYF.

This clone turned up a few times. The chain carries TRBV27 and TRBJ2-2; no firm D call. The CDR3 extends over 12 amino acids. Trimming took off 2 bases at V and 8 bases at J, with 6 bases between the two ends. Germline V lookup: CDR1 MNHEY, CDR2 SMNVEV (reference sequence). CDR3 in DNA: TGTGCCAGCAGTTTACAACAGGGGGAGCTGTTTTTT. It is translated as CASSLQQGELFF.

The chain employs TRBV10-2 and TRBJ2-7, with TRBD2 matching over 12 bases. Germline V lookup: CDR1 WSHSY, CDR2 SAAADI. Unmatched junction bases numbered 0, after V lost 6 bases and J lost 0 bases. This CDR3 spans 14 amino acids. CDR3 region: CASRTSGSSYEQYF. CDR3 nucleotides: TGCGCCAGCAGGACTAGCGGGAGCTCCTACGAGCAGTACTTC.

The rearrangement uses TRBV5-1 and TRBJ2-1; tentative D call: TRBD1 (6 bases). This CDR3 has 11 residues. CDR1 and CDR2 (germline): SGHRS, YFSETQ. Trimming cost V 2 bases and J 10 bases, with 7 bases left between them. For the CDR3, the DNA is TGCGCCAGCAGCTTAAGGGGGGAGCAGTTCTTC. Its translation: CASSLRGEQFF.